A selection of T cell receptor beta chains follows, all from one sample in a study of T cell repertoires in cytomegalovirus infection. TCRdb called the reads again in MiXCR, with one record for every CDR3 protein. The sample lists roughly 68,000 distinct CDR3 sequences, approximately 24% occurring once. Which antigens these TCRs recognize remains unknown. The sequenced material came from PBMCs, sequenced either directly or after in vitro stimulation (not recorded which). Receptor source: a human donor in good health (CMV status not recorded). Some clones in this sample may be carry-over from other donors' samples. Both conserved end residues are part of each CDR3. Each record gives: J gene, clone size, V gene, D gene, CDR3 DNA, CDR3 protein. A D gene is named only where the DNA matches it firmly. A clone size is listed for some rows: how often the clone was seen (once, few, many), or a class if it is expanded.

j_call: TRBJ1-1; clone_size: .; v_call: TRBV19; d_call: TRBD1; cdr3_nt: TGTGCCCCCTCGACAGGGTTTTTCACTGAAGCTTTCTTT; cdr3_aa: CAPSTGFFTEAFF
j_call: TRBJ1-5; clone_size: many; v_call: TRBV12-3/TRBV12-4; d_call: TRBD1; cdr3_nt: TGTGCCAGCAGCTGGGACAGAAACAATCAGCCCCAGCATTTT; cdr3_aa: CASSWDRNNQPQHF
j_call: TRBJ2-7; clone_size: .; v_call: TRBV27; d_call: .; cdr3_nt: TGTGCCAGCAGTTTCTTGGACGAGCAGTACTTC; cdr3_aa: CASSFLDEQYF
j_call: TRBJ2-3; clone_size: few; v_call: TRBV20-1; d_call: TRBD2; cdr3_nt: TGCAGTGCACCCGGGACTAGCGGGAATTCAGATACGCAGTATTTT; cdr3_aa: CSAPGTSGNSDTQYF
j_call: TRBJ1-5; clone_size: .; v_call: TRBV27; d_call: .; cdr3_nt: TGTGCCAGCAGTTTCGGGGGCTCGGGCAATCAGCCCCAGCATTTT; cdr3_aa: CASSFGGSGNQPQHF
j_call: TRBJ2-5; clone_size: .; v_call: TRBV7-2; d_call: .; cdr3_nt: TGTGCCAGCAGCTTAGTCGGACAGACATCTCGGGGGGAGACCCAGTACTTC; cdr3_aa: CASSLVGQTSRGETQYF
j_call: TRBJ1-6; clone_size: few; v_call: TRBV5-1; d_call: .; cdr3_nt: TGCGCCAGCAGCTCCCGGGACCGAGGACAATCACCCCTCCACTTT; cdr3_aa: CASSSRDRGQSPLHF
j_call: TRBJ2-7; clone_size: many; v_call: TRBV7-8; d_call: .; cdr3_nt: TGTGCCAGCAGCTCCGGGACTGCCGGGGAGCAGTACTTC; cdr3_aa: CASSSGTAGEQYF
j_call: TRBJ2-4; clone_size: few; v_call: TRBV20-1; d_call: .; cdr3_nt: TGCAGTGCTAGAGCCCTTTCGGGTTGGTCCAAAAACATTCAGTACTTC; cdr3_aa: CSARALSGWSKNIQYF
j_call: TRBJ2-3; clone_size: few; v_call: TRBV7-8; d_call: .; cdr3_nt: TGTGCCAGCAGCTTAGCGAAAAGCGGTTTCACAGATACGCAGTATTTT; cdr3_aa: CASSLAKSGFTDTQYF
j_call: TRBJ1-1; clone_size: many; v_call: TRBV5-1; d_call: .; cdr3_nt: TGCGCCAGCAGCTTGGATATCCCTTCGGCCACTGAAGCTTTCTTT; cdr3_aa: CASSLDIPSATEAFF
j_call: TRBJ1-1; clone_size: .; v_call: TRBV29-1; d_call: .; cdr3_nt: TGCAGCGTTGGAAACAGGGACATGAACACTGAAGCTTTCTTT; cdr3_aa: CSVGNRDMNTEAFF
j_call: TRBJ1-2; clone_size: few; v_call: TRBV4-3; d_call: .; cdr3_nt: TGCGCCAGCAGCCAAGATTTATCTGTGCGTGGCTACACCTTC; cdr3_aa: CASSQDLSVRGYTF
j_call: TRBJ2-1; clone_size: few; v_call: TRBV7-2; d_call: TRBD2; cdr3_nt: TGTGCCAGCAGCGCCCGGGTAAAAAGCGGGAGCTCCTACAATGAGCAGTTCTTC; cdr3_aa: CASSARVKSGSSYNEQFF
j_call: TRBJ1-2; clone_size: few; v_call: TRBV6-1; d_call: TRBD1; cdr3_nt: TGTGCCAGCAGTAACAGGGGGATCCGGAACTATGGCTACACCTTC; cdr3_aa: CASSNRGIRNYGYTF
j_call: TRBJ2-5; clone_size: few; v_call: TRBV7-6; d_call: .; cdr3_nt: TGTGCCAGCAGCTTAGTGGTGCGAGAGACCCAGTACTTC; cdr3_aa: CASSLVVRETQYF
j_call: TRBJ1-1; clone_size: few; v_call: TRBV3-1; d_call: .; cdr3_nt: TGTGCCAGCAGCCAAGACCCGGGGGGCAGGACTGAAGCTTTCTTT; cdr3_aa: CASSQDPGGRTEAFF
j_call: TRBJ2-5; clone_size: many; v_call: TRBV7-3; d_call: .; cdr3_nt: TGTGCCAGCAGCTTAGAGGGGAAAGAGACCCAGTACTTC; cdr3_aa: CASSLEGKETQYF
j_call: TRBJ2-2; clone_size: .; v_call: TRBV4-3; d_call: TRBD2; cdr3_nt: TGCGCCAGCAGCCGAGGGACTAGCGGGAGAGGGAGCACCGGGGAGCTGTTTTTT; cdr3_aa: CASSRGTSGRGSTGELFF